These 15 T cell receptor beta chains were sequenced from one sample in a study of patients and donors after allogeneic stem cell transplantation. MiXCR, run by TCRdb on the RT-PCR reads, gives a single entry per CDR3 protein. The repertoire holds roughly 960,000 distinct CDR3 sequences, with more than 15% as singletons. Material for sequencing was blood, either unsorted or a sorted T cell fraction (not recorded which). The origin of the receptors is a human donor who was either an allogeneic HSCT recipient or a stem cell or donor lymphocyte infusion donor (not recorded which). It is not recorded whose cells these are; they may come from a transplant donor.

The chain uses TRBV5-5 and TRBJ2-3; D is uncertain. The CDR3 is 12 amino acids. Germline V gene sequence: CDR1 SGHKS, CDR2 YYEKEE (reference sequence). Deletions cut 4 bases from V and 6 bases from J, with 9 bases between. CDR3 sequence (DNA): TGTGCCAGCAGCGGGTTGTGGGATACGCAGTATTTT. It is translated as CASSGLWDTQYF. The full variable domain, completed using reference TRBV5-5 and TRBJ2-3, is DAGVTQSPTHLIKTRGQQVTLRCSPISGHKSVSWYQQVLGQGPQFIFQYYEKEERGRGNFPDRFSARQFPNYSSELNVNALLLGDSALYLCASSGLWDTQYFGPGTRLTVL.

V usage is TRBV5-6 and J usage is TRBJ2-3; D might be TRBD1 (5 bases). The length of the CDR3 is 15 residues. Trimming cost V 4 bases and J 2 bases, with 14 bases left between them. Germline lookup yields CDR1 SGHDT and CDR2 YYEEEE. CDR3 coding DNA: TGTGCCAGCAGCCCTACGAGGACAACCACAGATACGCAGTATTTT. Translating gives CASSPTRTTTDTQYF.

The chain carries TRBV18 and TRBJ2-2; no reliable D call. Trimming shortened V by 4 bases and J by 6 bases, and 15 bases separated the two germline ends. Germline assignment: CDR1 KGHSH and CDR2 LQKENI. The CDR3 spans 15 residues. CDR3 in amino acids: CASSRPGPAPGELFF. In DNA, the CDR3 is TGTGCCAGCTCACGACCTGGTCCCGCGCCCGGGGAGCTGTTTTTT.

The chain links TRBV11-2 to TRBJ2-1; 11 nucleotides match TRBD2. Germline V gene sequence: CDR1 SGHAT, CDR2 FQNNGV. The CDR3 sequence is 19 residues long. V shed 1 base, J shed 6 bases, and the junction held 14 bases outside the gene matches. CDR3 in DNA: TGTGCCAGCAGCTTAGGGTTTAGCGGGAGGGCCTTAGCCCCCAATGAGCAGTTCTTC. Protein: CASSLGFSGRALAPNEQFF. The entire variable domain, with the rest obtained from reference TRBV11-2 and TRBJ2-1, is as follows: EAGVAQSPRYKIIEKRQSVAFWCNPISGHATLYWYQQILGQGPKLLIQFQNNGVVDDSQLPKDRFSAERLKGVDSTLKIQPAKLEDSAVYLCASSLGFSGRALAPNEQFFGPGTRLTVL.

The chain couples TRBV7-9 to TRBJ2-7, with a weak D call TRBD1 (6 bases). Germline V gene lookup returns CDR1 SEHNR and CDR2 FQNEAQ (reference sequence). The V gene lost 5 bases and the J gene lost 7 bases, with 12 bases spanning the gap. The CDR3 is made up of 12 amino acids. CDR3 DNA sequence: TGTGCCAGCAGCCTGATACAGGGAGAGCAGTACTTC. Protein sequence: CASSLIQGEQYF.

The gene calls are TRBV20-1 and TRBJ1-3, with D possibly TRBD1 on 6 matching bases. The germline CDR1 and CDR2 sequences are DFQATT and SNEGSKA (reference sequence). This CDR3 has 15 residues. Trimming shortened V by 1 base and J by 0 bases, and 10 bases separated the two germline ends. CDR3 sequence (DNA): TGCAGTGCTAGAGTTGGCAGGGGCTCTGGAAACACCATATATTTT. This encodes CSARVGRGSGNTIYF.

The J gene is TRBJ1-5, the V gene TRBV3-1; D remains unclear. CDR1 and CDR2 (germline): LGHDT, YNNKEL (reference sequence). Trimming took 0 bases from V and 9 from J, leaving 15 bases between them. CDR3 length: 15 amino acids. CDR3 loop: CASSQDGLGRRPQHF. As DNA, the CDR3 is TGTGCCAGCAGCCAAGATGGATTGGGAAGGCGGCCCCAGCATTTT.

This clonotype has more than one count but fewer than ten. The chain has TRBV6-2 or TRBV6-3 and TRBJ1-2; 7 bases are a match to TRBD1. Germline assignment: CDR1 MNHEY and CDR2 SVGEGT. Trimming took 7 bases from V and 3 from J; bases not matched to a gene: 5. The CDR3 spans 13 residues. CDR3 sequence (DNA): TGTGCCAGCAACGGACAGGTCGACTATGGCTACACCTTC. Protein sequence: CASNGQVDYGYTF.

This clonotype has at least ten counts. This chain uses TRBV7-8 with TRBJ1-1; 9 positions agree with TRBD1. V shed 5 bases, J shed 0 bases, and the junction held 4 bases outside the gene matches. The CDR3 has 15 residues. Germline values: CDR1 SGHVS, CDR2 FQNEAQ. The CDR3 DNA follows: TGTGCCAGCAGCCCCCGGGACAGGGTGAACACTGAAGCTTTCTTT. This translates into CASSPRDRVNTEAFF.

This clonotype was counted only a few times. V is TRBV12-3 or TRBV12-4 and J is TRBJ2-2; D is perhaps TRBD1 (6 bases). The germline V and J ends were trimmed by 6 bases and 3 bases, with 26 bases remaining between them. The length of the CDR3 is 19 residues. The CDR3 loop is CASRGSLRGLTRDTGELFF. DNA for the CDR3: TGTGCCAGCAGGGGATCTTTGAGGGGGTTAACGAGGGACACCGGGGAGCTGTTTTTT.

The V call is TRBV20-1, the J call TRBJ1-3; no reliable D call. Germline assignment: CDR1 DFQATT and CDR2 SNEGSKA (reference sequence). The V end was cut by 5 bases, the J end by 0 bases, with 11 bases between. This CDR3 has 14 amino acids. The CDR3 region has the DNA TGCAGTGCTGCTGATCCGAGCTCTGGAAACACCATATATTTT. Its translation: CSAADPSSGNTIYF.

This clonotype was seen at least ten times. This chain connects TRBV12-3 or TRBV12-4 to TRBJ1-1, with 8 nucleotides matching TRBD1. Trimming removed 5 bases from V and 1 base from J; junction bases left unmatched: 6. CDR3 size: 15 residues. The CDR3 DNA is TGTGCCAGCAGTCCCGGACAGGGTTGGAACACTGAAGCTTTCTTT. Translation: CASSPGQGWNTEAFF.

The J gene is TRBJ2-1, the V gene TRBV19, with 8 bases identical to TRBD2. Per the germline V gene, CDR1 is LNHDA and CDR2 is SQIVND (reference sequence). Trimming cost V 6 bases and J 8 bases; bases outside gene matches: 15. The CDR3 extends over 16 amino acids. Here the CDR3 reads CASRSVMASGFHEQFF. As DNA, the CDR3 is TGTGCCAGTAGGTCGGTCATGGCTAGCGGGTTCCATGAGCAGTTCTTC.

The chain joins TRBV9 to TRBJ1-2; TRBD1 is a possible D gene (5 bases). With 3 bases removed from V and 7 bases from J, the gap between germline ends came to 10 bases. There are 12 residues in the CDR3. The germline V gene has CDR1 SGDLS and CDR2 YYNGEE. DNA of the CDR3: TGTGCCAGCAGCGCGGACACGAGTGGCTACACCTTC. Encoded protein: CASSADTSGYTF.

This clonotype was detected only a few times. The rearrangement links TRBV5-6 to TRBJ2-3, with 11 positions matching TRBD2. The trim removed 2 bases at V and 1 base at J, leaving 3 bases unmatched. The CDR3 covers 16 residues. CDR1 and CDR2 (germline): SGHDT, YYEEEE. CDR3 DNA: TGTGCCAGCAGCTTACTAGCGGGAGCTCGCACAGATACGCAGTATTTT. Protein sequence: CASSLLAGARTDTQYF.